This TCR beta chain was obtained from a study of T cell changes during pregnancy in multiple sclerosis. With 5 bases clipped from V and 4 bases from J, the junction kept 2 bases outside the gene matches. Germline CDR1 and CDR2: MRHNA and SNTAGT. The CDR3 has 14 residues. The protocol was immunoSEQ multiplex PCR, while the TCRdb copy is restricted to in-frame clones and leaves out a portion. The sample has around 21,000 clones, about 88% seen once. This receptor was identified in a female donor in good health, enrolled as a control in a pregnancy study. Material: CD8+ T cells from peripheral blood mononuclear cells, obtained in the third trimester of pregnancy. This chain uses TRBV6-4 with TRBJ2-1; 10 bases are a match to TRBD2. CDR3 amino acids: CASSSGREYNEQFF. As DNA, the CDR3 is TGTGCCAGCAGTAGCGGGAGGGAGTACAATGAGCAGTTCTTC.